This T cell receptor beta chain was recorded in a study of cytomegalovirus exposure and HLA in healthy donors. CDR3 size: 16 residues. Primers for the PCR totalled 60 Vbeta and 13 Jbeta. Clones were read by immunoSEQ multiplex PCR, and TCRdb kept only the in-frame ones, dropping some. The table records around 160,000 clones, approximately 67% of them present only once. The sequence came from a woman younger than 30 in good health and CMV-seropositive. The rearrangement joins TRBV21-1 to TRBJ2-3; the table calls TRBD2, which could not be checked here. TRBV21-1 is a documented pseudogene. Sequencing was done on a sample of PBMCs. The CDR3 DNA reads TGTGCCAGCAGCAAACTCGGTAGCAGCACCTCAGATACGCAGTATTTT. This codes for CASSKLGSSTSDTQYF.